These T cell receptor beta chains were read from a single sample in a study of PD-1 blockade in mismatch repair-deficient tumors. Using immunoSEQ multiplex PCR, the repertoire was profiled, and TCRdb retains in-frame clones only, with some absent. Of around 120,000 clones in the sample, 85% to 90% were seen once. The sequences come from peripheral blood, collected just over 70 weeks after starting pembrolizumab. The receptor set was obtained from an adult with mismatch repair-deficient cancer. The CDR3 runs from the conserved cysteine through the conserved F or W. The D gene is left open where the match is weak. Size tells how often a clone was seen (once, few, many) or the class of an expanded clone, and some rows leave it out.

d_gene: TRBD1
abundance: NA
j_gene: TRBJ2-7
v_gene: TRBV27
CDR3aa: CASAKGPGQSYEQYF
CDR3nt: TGTGCCAGCGCGAAGGGTCCGGGACAGTCCTACGAGCAGTACTTC

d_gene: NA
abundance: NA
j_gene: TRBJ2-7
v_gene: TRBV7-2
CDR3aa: CASSLAGTHSYEQYF
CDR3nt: TGTGCCAGCAGCTTAGCCGGGACCCACTCCTACGAGCAGTACTTC

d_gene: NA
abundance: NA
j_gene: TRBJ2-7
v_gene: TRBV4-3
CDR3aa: CASSQVLDGTYEQYF
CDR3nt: TGCGCCAGCAGCCAAGTACTCGACGGCACCTACGAGCAGTACTTC

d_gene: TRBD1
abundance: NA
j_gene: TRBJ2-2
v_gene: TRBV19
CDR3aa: CASSIATTGITGELFF
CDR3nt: TGTGCCAGTAGTATAGCGACGACAGGGATCACCGGGGAGCTGTTTTTT

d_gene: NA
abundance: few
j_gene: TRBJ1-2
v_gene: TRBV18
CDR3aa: CASSPPDSNYGYTF
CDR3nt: TGTGCCAGCTCACCACCGGATAGTAACTATGGCTACACCTTC

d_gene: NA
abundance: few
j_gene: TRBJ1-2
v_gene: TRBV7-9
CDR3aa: CASLLGDGYGYTF
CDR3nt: TGTGCCAGCCTCTTAGGGGATGGCTATGGCTACACCTTC

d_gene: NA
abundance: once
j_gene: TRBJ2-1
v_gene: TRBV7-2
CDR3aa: CASSLVGGISYNEQFF
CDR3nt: TGTGCCAGCAGCTTAGTTGGGGGAATCTCCTACAATGAGCAGTTCTTC

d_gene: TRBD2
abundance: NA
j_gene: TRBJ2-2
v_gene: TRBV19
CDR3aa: CASTSGDRLAGVGGELFF
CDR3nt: TGTGCCAGTACCTCCGGGGACAGACTAGCGGGAGTTGGCGGGGAGCTGTTTTTT

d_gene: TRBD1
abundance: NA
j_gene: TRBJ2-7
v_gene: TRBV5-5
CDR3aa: CASSPVRDRATYEQYF
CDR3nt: TGTGCCAGCAGCCCAGTAAGGGACAGGGCGACCTACGAGCAGTACTTC

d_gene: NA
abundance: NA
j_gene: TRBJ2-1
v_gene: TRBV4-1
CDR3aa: CASSQDPSRGRGHNEQFF
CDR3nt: TGCGCCAGCAGCCAAGATCCCAGCCGGGGTAGGGGTCACAATGAGCAGTTCTTC

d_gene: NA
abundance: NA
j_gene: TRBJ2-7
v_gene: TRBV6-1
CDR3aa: CASSGQATTPSYEQYF
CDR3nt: TGTGCCAGCAGTGGACAGGCCACTACCCCCTCCTACGAGCAGTACTTC

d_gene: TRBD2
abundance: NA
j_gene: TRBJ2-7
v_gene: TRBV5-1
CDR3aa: CASSLDGREGPEQYF
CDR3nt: TGCGCCAGCAGCTTGGATGGGCGGGAGGGCCCCGAGCAGTACTTC

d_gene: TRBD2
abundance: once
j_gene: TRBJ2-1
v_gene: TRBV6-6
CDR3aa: CASSYAGGLYNEQFF
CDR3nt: TGTGCCAGCAGTTACGCGGGAGGGCTTTACAATGAGCAGTTCTTC

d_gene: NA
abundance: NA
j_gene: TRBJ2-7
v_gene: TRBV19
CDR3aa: CASSLDSLSYEQYF
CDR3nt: TGTGCCAGTAGCTTGGACAGCCTCTCCTACGAGCAGTACTTC

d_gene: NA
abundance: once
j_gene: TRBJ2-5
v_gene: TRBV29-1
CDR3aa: CSVVGRDSPSWTQYF
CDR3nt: TGCAGCGTTGTCGGAAGGGACTCTCCTAGTTGGACCCAGTACTTC